The entry that follows covers one T cell receptor beta chain sequence. Its antigen is as yet unknown. The sample comes from a study of shared clonotypes between healthy human individuals. The study enrolled healthy HIV-negative adults without recent acute infections or vaccinations as donors. The study, taken as a whole, reports: What naive subsets generally showed was a larger estimated richness than memory subsets showed. In contrast to clonotypes shared by all four donors, non-shared clonotypes had lower generation probabilities. Even with large depth, rarefaction showed that sorted-subset sequencing was incomplete.

Method: immunoSEQ multiplex PCR; TCRdb's copy keeps in-frame clones and lacks some. The table has more than 1.2 million clones, around 98.5% seen once. Germline V lookup: CDR1 SQVTM, CDR2 ANQGSEA. The junction had 6 bases not matched to a gene; V was cut back by 0 bases and J by 0 bases. The CDR3 is made up of 16 amino acids. Input material: naive CD4+ T cells sorted from blood. The subset was: CD45RA+ positively selected. The chain couples TRBV29-1 to TRBJ2-3, with 7 bases identical to TRBD2. The sequence came from a man aged 25-45 years in good health. The DNA for the CDR3 is TGCAGCGTTGAAGATAGGGCTAGCGGAAGCACAGATACGCAGTATTTT. Translated: CSVEDRASGSTDTQYF.